The present TCR beta chain was sequenced within a study of T-cell reconstitution after alpha-beta-depleted transplantation in children. A library of TCRbeta sequences, prepared with unique molecular identifiers, was generated. Via MiXCR, TCRdb re-called the PCR reads, giving one row per CDR3 protein. This sample carries about 500,000 distinct CDR3 sequences, 32% of them seen once, and the ten largest clones take 2% to 2.5%. The length of the CDR3 is 15 residues. The germline V gene encodes CDR1 LNHDA and CDR2 SQIVND (reference sequence). The V gene lost 7 bases and the J gene lost 0 bases, with 15 bases spanning the gap.

V usage is TRBV19 and J usage is TRBJ1-1; the D is unclear. The sample in question was PBMCs from the stem cell graft donor, obtained from the stem cell graft. The sequence was collected from a human donor who donated a stem cell graft to a child with aplastic anemia. The CDR3 DNA reads as TGTGCCAGTAATCAGAAGTCTCAAATGAACACTGAAGCTTTCTTT. It translates to CASNQKSQMNTEAFF.